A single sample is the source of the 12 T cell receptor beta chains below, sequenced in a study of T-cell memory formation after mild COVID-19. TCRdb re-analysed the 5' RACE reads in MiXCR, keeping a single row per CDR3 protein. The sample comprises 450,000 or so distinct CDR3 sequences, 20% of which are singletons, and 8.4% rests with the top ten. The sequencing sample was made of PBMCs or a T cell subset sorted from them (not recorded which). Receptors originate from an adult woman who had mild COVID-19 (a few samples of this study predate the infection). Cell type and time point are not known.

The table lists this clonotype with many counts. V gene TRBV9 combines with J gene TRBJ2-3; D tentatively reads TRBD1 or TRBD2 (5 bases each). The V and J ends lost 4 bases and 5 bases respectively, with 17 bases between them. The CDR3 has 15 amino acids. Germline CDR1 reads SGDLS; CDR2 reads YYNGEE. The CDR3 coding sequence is TGTGCCAGCAGCCCTGAGGGGCAGGGTAGAGATACGCAGTATTTT. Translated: CASSPEGQGRDTQYF.

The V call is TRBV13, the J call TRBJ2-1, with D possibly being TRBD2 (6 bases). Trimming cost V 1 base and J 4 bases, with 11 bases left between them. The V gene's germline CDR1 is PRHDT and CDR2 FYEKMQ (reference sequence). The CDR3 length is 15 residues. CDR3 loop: CASSLAGGRYNEQFF. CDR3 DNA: TGTGCCAGCAGCTTAGCCGGGGGTCGGTACAATGAGCAGTTCTTC.

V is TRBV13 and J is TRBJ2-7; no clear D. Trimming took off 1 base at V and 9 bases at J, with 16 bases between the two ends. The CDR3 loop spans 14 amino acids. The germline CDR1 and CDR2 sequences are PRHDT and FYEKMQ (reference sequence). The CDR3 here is CASSLDSEGLGQYF. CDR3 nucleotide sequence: TGTGCCAGCAGCTTAGATTCGGAAGGGTTGGGGCAGTACTTC.

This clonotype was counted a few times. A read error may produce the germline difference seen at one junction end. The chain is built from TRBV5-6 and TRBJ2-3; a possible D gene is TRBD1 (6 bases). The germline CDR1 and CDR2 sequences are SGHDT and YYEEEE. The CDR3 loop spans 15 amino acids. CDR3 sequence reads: CSSSLGARRGDTQYF. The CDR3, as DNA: TGTTCCAGCAGCTTGGGGGCGCGGCGCGGAGATACGCAGTATTTT. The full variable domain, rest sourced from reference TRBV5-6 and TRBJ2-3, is DAGVTQSPTHLIKTRGQQVTLRCSPKSGHDTVSWYQQALGQGPQFIFQYYEEEERQRGNFPDRFSGHQFPNYSSELNVNALLLGDSALYLCSSSLGARRGDTQYFGPGTRLTVL.

CDR3 in amino acids: CSVAPRLSYNEQFF. CDR3 sequence (DNA): TGCAGCGTTGCACCCAGGCTATCCTACAATGAGCAGTTCTTC. J is TRBJ2-1 and V is TRBV29-1, with D uncertain. The germline V gene encodes CDR1 SQVTM and CDR2 ANQGSEA. Between the trimmed V and J ends, which lost 4 bases and 1 base, there was a span of 11 bases. The CDR3 spans 14 residues.

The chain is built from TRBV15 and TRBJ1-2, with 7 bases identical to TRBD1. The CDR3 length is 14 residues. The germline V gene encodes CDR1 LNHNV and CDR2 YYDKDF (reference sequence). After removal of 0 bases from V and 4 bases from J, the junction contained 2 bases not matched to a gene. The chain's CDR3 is CATSRDRGIYGYTF. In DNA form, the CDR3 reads TGTGCCACCAGCAGAGACAGGGGGATCTATGGCTACACCTTC.

The CDR3 coding sequence is TGTGCCAGCAGCGACTACGGGAGGACATACAATGAGCAGTTCTTC. It specifies CASSDYGRTYNEQFF. The genes are TRBV7-2 and TRBJ2-1, with 7 bases aligning to TRBD2. Germline V gene data show CDR1 as SGHTA and CDR2 as FQGNSA. The V gene end was trimmed by 5 bases and the J gene end by 4 bases; junction bases not matched to a gene: 8. The CDR3 is made up of 15 amino acids.

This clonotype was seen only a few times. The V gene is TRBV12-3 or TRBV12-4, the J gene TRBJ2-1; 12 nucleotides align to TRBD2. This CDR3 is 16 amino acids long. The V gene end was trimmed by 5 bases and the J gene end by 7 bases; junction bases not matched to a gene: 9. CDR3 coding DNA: TGTGCCAGCAGTCCCGCACTAGCGGGAGGCTTGAATGAGCAGTTCTTC. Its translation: CASSPALAGGLNEQFF.

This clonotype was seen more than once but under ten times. The CDR3 nucleotides are TGTGCCAGCAGCCCCACAAGAGATACGCAGTATTTT. This gives the protein CASSPTRDTQYF. The gene calls are TRBV7-2 and TRBJ2-3; no clear D. V was cut by 5 bases and J by 5 bases, with 8 bases left in between. Per germline, CDR1 SGHTA and CDR2 FQGNSA. The CDR3 is made up of 12 amino acids.

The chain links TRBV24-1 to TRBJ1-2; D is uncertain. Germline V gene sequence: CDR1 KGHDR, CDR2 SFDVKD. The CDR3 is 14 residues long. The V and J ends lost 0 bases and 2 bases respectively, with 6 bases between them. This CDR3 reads CATSDLHGNYGYTF. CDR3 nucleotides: TGTGCCACCAGTGATTTGCACGGAAACTATGGCTACACCTTC.

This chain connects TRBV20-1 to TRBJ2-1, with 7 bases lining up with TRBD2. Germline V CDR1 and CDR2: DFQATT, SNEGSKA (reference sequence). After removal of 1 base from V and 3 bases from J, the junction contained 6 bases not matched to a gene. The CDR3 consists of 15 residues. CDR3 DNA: TGCAGTGCTAGAGTCGGGCTAGCGGACTACAATGAGCAGTTCTTC. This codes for CSARVGLADYNEQFF.

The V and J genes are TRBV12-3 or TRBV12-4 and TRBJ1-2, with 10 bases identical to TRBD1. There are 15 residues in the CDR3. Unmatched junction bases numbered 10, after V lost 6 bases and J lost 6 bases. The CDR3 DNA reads TGTGCCAGCAGGGGGGGAGGGACAGGGGAGCATGGCTACACCTTC. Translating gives CASRGGGTGEHGYTF.